A single sample is the source of the 21 T cell receptor beta chains below, sequenced in a study of STAT5B mutations in CD4+ large granular lymphocyte leukemia. Assay: immunoSEQ multiplex PCR; the TCRdb copy retains only in-frame clones and omits some. This sample has about 29,000 clones, with approximately 80% found just once. Sequenced material: CD4+ T cells from blood buffy coats. The receptors were sampled from a human donor in good health.

The V and J genes are TRBV7-9 and TRBJ2-7; the match to TRBD1 covers 8 bases. Germline V CDR1 and CDR2: SEHNR, FQNEAQ (reference sequence). The CDR3 sequence is 16 residues long. Trimming took 1 base from V and 5 from J; bases not matched to a gene: 10. The CDR3 region has the DNA TGTGCCAGCAGCTTAGGGGGAGAGACAGGGGTGCACGAGCAGTACGTC. It encodes CASSLGGETGVHEQYV.

The rearrangement joins TRBV5-4 to TRBJ2-3; the D gene could be TRBD1 or TRBD2 (5 bases each). V lost 0 bases and J 0 bases, leaving 8 bases between the germline ends. Germline V CDR1 and CDR2: SGHNT, YYREEE (reference sequence). The CDR3 length is 15 residues. CDR3 DNA: TGTGCCAGCAGCTTGGACAGGAGGAGCACAGATACGCAGTATTTT. Amino acids: CASSLDRRSTDTQYF.

This chain joins TRBV6-1 and TRBJ1-6; D possibly corresponds to TRBD1 (5 bases). The V end lost 0 bases, the J end lost 7 bases, and 16 bases lay between the germline ends. The CDR3 has 17 residues. Germline loops: CDR1 MNHNS, CDR2 SASEGT. The CDR3 nucleotides are TGTGCCAGCAGTGAAGCGATGGGAGGGCAGGGAAATTCACCCCTCCACTTT. This encodes CASSEAMGGQGNSPLHF.

The chain recombines TRBV10-1 with TRBJ1-2; D gene ambiguous. CDR1 is WNHNN and CDR2 is SYGVQD in the germline V gene (reference sequence). V was clipped by 7 bases and J by 8 bases, with 17 bases between them. CDR3 length equals 13 residues. DNA for the CDR3: TGCGCCAGCAATCAGGACGAGGATCAAGGCTACACCTTC. Protein product: CASNQDEDQGYTF.

The chain combines TRBV25-1 with TRBJ2-1, with D possibly TRBD2 on 5 matching bases. Germline assignment: CDR1 MGHDK and CDR2 SYGVNS. V gave up 6 bases and J gave up 3 bases, with 6 bases separating them. The CDR3 contains 12 residues. The CDR3 sequence: CASSDYYNEQFF. Here the CDR3 DNA reads TGTGCCAGCAGCGACTACTACAATGAGCAGTTCTTC. Supplemented by reference TRBV25-1 and TRBJ2-1, the full variable domain reads EADIYQTPRYLVIGTGKKITLECSQTMGHDKMYWYQQDPGMELHLIHYSYGVNSTEKGDLSSESTVSRIRTEHFPLTLESARPSHTSQYLCASSDYYNEQFFGPGTRLTVL.

On this clone itself: The sample contains more than one DNA sequence encoding this CDR3. The J gene is TRBJ1-6, the V gene TRBV11-2, with unresolved D. The CDR3 runs to 13 residues. From germline, CDR1 is SGHAT and CDR2 FQNNGV. The ends were cut back, 0 bases at V and 7 bases at J, with 4 bases in the middle. This CDR3 reads CASSLDRNSPLHF. CDR3 DNA sequence: TGTGCCAGCAGCTTAGATCGGAATTCACCCCTCCACTTT.

This chain connects TRBV29-1 to TRBJ2-3; D gene ambiguous. V was pared by 4 bases and J by 2 bases, with 7 bases between. The CDR3 runs 12 residues. Germline assignment: CDR1 SQVTM and CDR2 ANQGSEA. The CDR3 nucleotides read TGCAGCGTTGGGAACCCCACAGATACGCAGTATTTT. Translating it yields CSVGNPTDTQYF.

This sequence joins TRBV7-9 and TRBJ2-5; perhaps TRBD1 as D (7 bases). V lost 1 base, J lost 5 bases, and 14 bases lay in between. The length of the CDR3 is 15 residues. Germline V gene data show CDR1 as SEHNR and CDR2 as FQNEAQ (reference sequence). CDR3 region: CASSLGQGGSETQYF. The CDR3, as DNA: TGTGCCAGCAGCTTAGGGCAGGGGGGCAGCGAGACCCAGTACTTC.

This chain links TRBV18 with TRBJ2-7, with D hard to call. Deletions cut 4 bases from V and 0 bases from J, with 1 base between. Germline CDR1 is KGHSH and CDR2 is LQKENI. The CDR3 totals 11 residues. CDR3 protein: CASSLSYEQYF. The CDR3 region has the DNA TGTGCCAGCTCACTCTCCTACGAGCAGTACTTC. Full variable domain (outside the CDR3, taken from reference TRBV18 and TRBJ2-7): NAGVMQNPRHLVRRRGQEARLRCSPMKGHSHVYWYRQLPEEGLKFMVYLQKENIIDESGMPKERFSAEFPKEGPSILRIQQVVRGDSAAYFCASSLSYEQYFGPGTRLTVT.

This clone was detected once. The chain carries TRBV7-2 and TRBJ2-7; a possible D gene is TRBD2 (5 bases). The CDR3 is 13 residues long. Germline-derived CDR1 and CDR2 are SGHTA and FQGNSA. Trimming pared 1 base from V and 6 bases from J, leaving 10 bases between. CDR3 loop: CASSLDPGSEQYV. CDR3 in DNA: TGTGCCAGCAGCTTAGATCCGGGGAGCGAGCAGTACGTC.

This clone was detected once. The J gene is TRBJ1-4, the V gene TRBV12-2; TRBD1 was called by the table and not checked on the DNA. TRBV12-2 is a pseudogene locus. This CDR3 has 15 residues. CDR3 protein: CASRPRTGPGEKLFF. CDR3 coding DNA: TGTGCAAGTCGCCCGCGGACAGGGCCGGGAGAAAAACTGTTTTTT.

The rearrangement links TRBV10-3 to TRBJ1-1; no definite D call. CDR1 is ENHRY, CDR2 SYGVKD, per germline. The CDR3 totals 17 residues. Trimming stripped 3 bases from V and 1 base from J, with 18 bases between. The CDR3 loop reads CAISDHGGGFKNTEAFF. The CDR3 coding sequence is TGTGCCATCAGTGACCACGGTGGTGGGTTCAAGAACACTGAAGCTTTCTTT.

The CDR3 loop is CASRGRRTDTQYF. CDR3 DNA sequence: TGTGCCAGCAGGGGACGCCGCACAGATACGCAGTATTTT. The V gene is TRBV2, the J gene TRBJ2-3; the D call may be TRBD1 or TRBD2 (5 bases each). Germline V lookup: CDR1 SNHLY, CDR2 FYNNEI. V lost 6 bases and J lost 1, with 8 bases in between. This CDR3 comprises 13 residues.

The gene calls are TRBV7-2 and TRBJ2-5, with 11 bases lining up with TRBD2. V was clipped by 3 bases and J by 12 bases; unmatched bases: 9. This CDR3 contains 14 residues. Germline CDR1 SGHTA, CDR2 FQGNSA. CDR3 amino acids: CASSLDSGGVRKYF. CDR3 bases: TGTGCCAGCAGCTTGGATAGCGGGGGGGTACGGAAGTACTTC.

Here the CDR3 DNA reads TGTGCCAGTAGCGGGGGGAGCTCCTACAATGAGCAGTTCTTC. This gives the protein CASSGGSSYNEQFF. The chain carries TRBV27 and TRBJ2-1; 10 nucleotides align to TRBD2. The CDR3 totals 14 residues. In germline, CDR1 is MNHEY, CDR2 SMNVEV (reference sequence). The V gene end was trimmed by 9 bases and the J gene end by 0 bases; junction bases not matched to a gene: 2.

This sequence joins TRBV11-2 and TRBJ1-1; D remains ambiguous. Trimming took off 5 bases at V and 6 bases at J, with 10 bases between the two ends. This CDR3 contains 12 residues. Germline V CDR1 and CDR2: SGHAT, FQNNGV. CDR3 coding DNA: TGTGCCAGCAGCCTAGTACTGGCTGAAGCTTTCTTT. This translates into CASSLVLAEAFF.

The chain carries TRBV28 and TRBJ2-1, with 8 bases fitting TRBD2. CDR1 is MDHEN, CDR2 SYDVKM, per germline. The V and J ends lost 5 bases and 7 bases, in that order; junction bases with no gene match: 10. The CDR3 length is 15 residues. CDR3: CASSASGGLFNEQFF. CDR3 coding DNA: TGTGCCAGCAGTGCAAGCGGGGGCCTCTTTAATGAGCAGTTCTTC.

The chain joins TRBV7-2 to TRBJ2-3; a possible D gene is TRBD1 (6 bases). V lost 5 bases to trimming and J lost 0 bases, with 15 bases between them. This CDR3 spans 16 amino acids. Looked up from germline, CDR1 is SGHTA and CDR2 is FQGNSA. CDR3 sequence reads: CASSPRVGASTDTQYF. The CDR3 coding sequence is TGTGCCAGCAGCCCGCGTGTGGGGGCCAGCACAGATACGCAGTATTTT.

Here the CDR3 reads CASKAQSSLGGELFF. CDR3 nucleotides: TGTGCCAGTAAAGCCCAGTCCAGCCTGGGGGGGGAGCTGTTTTTT. This chain joins TRBV19 and TRBJ2-2, with D uncertain. Trimming took off 7 bases at V and 8 bases at J, with 20 bases between the two ends. CDR3 length equals 15 residues. Germline V gene lookup returns CDR1 LNHDA and CDR2 SQIVND (reference sequence).

V gene TRBV10-2 combines with J gene TRBJ2-3, with D perhaps matching TRBD1 (6 bases). Germline CDR1 is WSHSY and CDR2 is SAAADI. V dropped 5 bases and J dropped 2 bases, with 17 bases sitting between them. This CDR3 has 16 amino acids. The CDR3 is CASSPYRASDTDTQYF. The CDR3 nucleotides are TGCGCCAGCAGTCCCTACAGGGCGTCCGACACAGATACGCAGTATTTT.

The chain recombines TRBV11-2 with TRBJ2-5; D perhaps matches TRBD1 (5 bases). The V and J ends lost 2 bases and 1 base respectively, with 20 bases between them. The CDR3 totals 18 residues. From germline, CDR1 is SGHAT and CDR2 FQNNGV. The CDR3 here is CASSLRPPTRQSQETQYF. For the CDR3, the DNA is TGTGCCAGCAGCTTAAGGCCCCCGACCCGACAGTCCCAAGAGACCCAGTACTTC.